Each of the 27 T cell receptor beta chains below was sequenced from the same sample in a study of cytomegalovirus exposure and HLA in healthy donors. 60 Vbeta and 13 Jbeta primers were used in PCR. Profiling relied on immunoSEQ multiplex PCR, and the TCRdb table lists in-frame clones only, not all of them. This sample has nearly 95,000 clones, with approximately 7.6% found just once. Material: PBMCs. These receptors were obtained from a man aged 50 to 60 in good health and CMV-seronegative.

The V gene is TRBV19, the J gene TRBJ2-1, with 11 nucleotides matching TRBD2. The CDR3 has 19 amino acids. V trimming: 5 bases; J trimming: 0 bases; junction bases outside the gene matches: 12. CDR1 LNHDA and CDR2 SQIVND come from the germline V gene (reference sequence). This CDR3 is CASSGRLAGGLSSYNEQFF. The CDR3 region has the DNA TGTGCCAGTAGTGGGCGGCTAGCGGGAGGTCTGAGCTCCTACAATGAGCAGTTCTTC.

The gene calls are TRBV7-2 and TRBJ1-4; no firm D call. CDR1 is SGHTA and CDR2 is FQGNSA in the germline V gene. The CDR3 totals 13 residues. Trimming took 2 bases from V and 4 from J, leaving 5 bases between them. The CDR3 loop reads CASSLNSNEKLFF. The CDR3 DNA is TGTGCCAGCAGCTTAAACAGTAATGAAAAACTGTTTTTT.

The chain uses TRBV6-5 and TRBJ1-1, with a weak D call TRBD1 (5 bases). Germline CDR1 MNHEY, CDR2 SVGAGI. Trimming shortened V by 0 bases and J by 5 bases, and 13 bases separated the two germline ends. The CDR3 extends over 15 amino acids. CDR3: CASSYSSGVWTEAFF. The CDR3 nucleotides are TGTGCCAGCAGTTACTCCTCGGGGGTCTGGACTGAAGCTTTCTTT.

This clone appeared once. The rearrangement links TRBV5-1 to TRBJ2-7, with 8 bases that match TRBD1. Germline CDR1 and CDR2: SGHRS and YFSETQ. V dropped 4 bases and J dropped 7; count of bases not matched to a gene: 4. The CDR3 is 12 residues long. The CDR3 protein is CASSQDREEQYF. DNA of the CDR3: TGCGCCAGCAGCCAGGACAGGGAAGAGCAGTACTTC.

This clone appeared a few times. The chain couples TRBV7-2 to TRBJ1-1; tentatively, D is TRBD1 (5 bases). Trimming took off 4 bases at V and 7 bases at J, with 13 bases between the two ends. Germline values: CDR1 SGHTA, CDR2 FQGNSA. The CDR3 sequence is 13 residues long. Here the CDR3 DNA reads TGTGCCAGCAGCTCGACAGAGACCCTTGAAGCTTTCTTT. Its translation: CASSSTETLEAFF.

This clone was detected a few times. CDR3 sequence (DNA): TGTGCCAGCAGCAAACAGGGGGCTGTTCAGCCCCAGCATTTT. The encoded protein is CASSKQGAVQPQHF. This sequence joins TRBV28 and TRBJ1-5; 9 bases align to TRBD1. CDR3 length equals 14 residues. The ends lost 6 bases at V and 6 bases at J; junction bases unmatched: 6. CDR1 is MDHEN, CDR2 SYDVKM, per germline.

This clone was detected a few times. The chain combines TRBV5-1 with TRBJ1-5; D remains unclear. There are 14 residues in the CDR3. Germline-derived CDR1 and CDR2 are SGHRS and YFSETQ. V gave up 0 bases and J gave up 7 bases, with 11 bases separating them. The CDR3 sequence: CASSLGLTGQPQHF. In DNA form, the CDR3 reads TGCGCCAGCAGCTTGGGACTTACGGGACAGCCCCAGCATTTT.

This clone was seen only once. The same CDR3 is also encoded by other DNA sequences in this sample. This chain connects TRBV6-1 to TRBJ1-3; D is perhaps TRBD1 (5 bases). Germline loops: CDR1 MNHNS, CDR2 SASEGT. The V end was cut by 8 bases, the J end by 4 bases, with 18 bases between. The CDR3 consists of 15 residues. The CDR3, as DNA: TGTGCCAGCTCACAGGAGCCTTCCTCCGGAAACACCATATATTTT. This gives the protein CASSQEPSSGNTIYF.

Only a few counts were recorded for this clone. The chain employs TRBV4-1 and TRBJ1-6, with D unresolved. The CDR3 consists of 14 residues. The V end lost 1 base, the J end lost 7 bases, and 8 bases lay between the germline ends. Germline V gene sequence: CDR1 MGHRA, CDR2 YSYEKL. DNA for the CDR3: TGCGCCAGCAGCCAAGGTTACATGAATTCACCCCTCCACTTT. Translating gives CASSQGYMNSPLHF.

J is TRBJ1-2 and V is TRBV5-4; maybe TRBD1 (6 bases). The CDR3 extends over 17 amino acids. Trimming stripped 3 bases from V and 5 bases from J, with 23 bases between. Germline V lookup: CDR1 SGHNT, CDR2 YYREEE (reference sequence). The CDR3 DNA reads as TGTGCCAGCAGCTCACCTCCGACAGGCTATACCGGGTATGGCTACACCTTC. Its protein product is CASSSPPTGYTGYGYTF.

The chain has TRBV27 and TRBJ2-3, with D maybe TRBD2 (6 bases). CDR1 and CDR2 from the germline V gene are MNHEY and SMNVEV (reference sequence). This CDR3 is built from 14 residues. V was clipped by 5 bases and J by 6 bases, with 15 bases between them. The CDR3 DNA reads TGTGCCAGCAGTCGAGGACTTCTAGCGGATACGCAGTATTTT. It codes for CASSRGLLADTQYF.

This clone has just a few counts. This chain uses TRBV29-1 with TRBJ1-4; 9 bases match TRBD1. Germline trimming cut 4 bases from V and 10 bases from J; bases unmatched to any gene: 7. This CDR3 is built from 13 residues. Germline CDR1 is SQVTM and CDR2 is ANQGSEA. The CDR3, as DNA: TGCAGCGTTGTAGGGACAGGGTTAGGAAAACTGTTTTTT. It is translated as CSVVGTGLGKLFF.

This clone has a handful of counts. The chain uses TRBV9 and TRBJ2-5; D not certain. The CDR3 totals 12 residues. V was cut by 2 bases and J by 0 bases, with 2 bases left in between. Germline CDR1 and CDR2: SGDLS and YYNGEE. The CDR3 DNA reads TGTGCCAGCAGCGTTAACCAAGAGACCCAGTACTTC. Translated: CASSVNQETQYF.

This clone was seen a handful of times. V and J are TRBV7-9 and TRBJ2-1, with TRBD2 matching over 11 bases. This CDR3 is built from 16 residues. Germline V lookup: CDR1 SEHNR, CDR2 FQNEAQ (reference sequence). V was clipped by 5 bases and J by 3 bases; unmatched bases: 6. CDR3 protein: CASSPPGTSGYNEQFF. The CDR3 DNA reads TGTGCCAGCAGCCCACCTGGGACTAGCGGCTACAATGAGCAGTTCTTC.

This clone was found a few times. The CDR3 region has the DNA TGCAGCGTTGAAGTAGCGGGAGGTGGTGATGAGCAGTTCTTC. Translation gives CSVEVAGGGDEQFF. The gene calls are TRBV29-1 and TRBJ2-1, with TRBD2 identical over 10 bases. V gave up 1 base and J gave up 8 bases; unmatched junction bases: 5. This CDR3 spans 14 amino acids. Germline CDR1 SQVTM, CDR2 ANQGSEA.

This clone was seen a handful of times. V is TRBV2 and J is TRBJ1-2; weak D call: TRBD1 (6 bases). Germline V lookup: CDR1 SNHLY, CDR2 FYNNEI. The CDR3 covers 14 residues. V was trimmed by 6 bases and J by 5 bases, leaving 16 bases between them. The CDR3 protein is CASSEQGQRYGYTF. For the CDR3, the DNA is TGTGCCAGCAGCGAGCAAGGACAGCGATATGGCTACACCTTC.

This chain connects TRBV5-1 to TRBJ1-4; 7 nucleotides line up with TRBD1. The length of the CDR3 is 17 residues. Per germline, CDR1 SGHRS and CDR2 YFSETQ. Unmatched junction bases numbered 9, after V lost 0 bases and J lost 4 bases. As DNA, the CDR3 is TGCGCCAGCAGCTTGGAACCCCGACAGGGCAGTAATGAAAAACTGTTTTTT. Encoded protein: CASSLEPRQGSNEKLFF.

There are a few counts of this clone. The rearrangement links TRBV9 to TRBJ1-2, with TRBD1 identical over 9 bases. V gave up 4 bases and J gave up 0 bases; unmatched junction bases: 4. The germline CDR1 and CDR2 sequences are SGDLS and YYNGEE. This CDR3 region has 15 residues. CDR3 coding DNA: TGTGCCAGCAGCCCCCGGGACAGGGCTAACTATGGCTACACCTTC. As protein: CASSPRDRANYGYTF.

This clone was detected only a few times. This CDR3 is also generated by other DNA sequences in the sample. This chain uses TRBV29-1 with TRBJ1-3, with a weak D call TRBD1 (5 bases). The CDR3 is 13 amino acids. Between the trimmed V and J ends, which lost 4 bases and 0 bases, there was a span of 7 bases. Germline lookup yields CDR1 SQVTM and CDR2 ANQGSEA. DNA of the CDR3: TGCAGCGTTGTGGGGGGCTCTGGAAACACCATATATTTT. Its protein is CSVVGGSGNTIYF.

The V call is TRBV5-6, the J call TRBJ2-4; unclear D gene. Trimming pared 3 bases from V and 8 bases from J, leaving 6 bases between. Germline values: CDR1 SGHDT, CDR2 YYEEEE. CDR3 length: 11 residues. Written as DNA, the CDR3 is TGTGCCAGCAGCTCCCAGGACATTCAGTACTTC. It yields the protein CASSSQDIQYF.

CDR3 residues: CASSTLAGVKTGELFF. The CDR3 coding sequence is TGTGCCAGTAGTACTTTAGCGGGAGTCAAGACCGGGGAGCTGTTTTTT. The chain has TRBV19 and TRBJ2-2; TRBD2 aligns across 9 bases. Germline trimming cut 4 bases from V and 5 bases from J; bases unmatched to any gene: 8. The CDR3 has 16 residues. CDR1 and CDR2 (germline): LNHDA, SQIVND (reference sequence).

The DNA for the CDR3 is TGCAGTGCCCTGTCTGAGGCGCAGTATTTT. Residues: CSALSEAQYF. This chain joins TRBV20-1 and TRBJ2-3; D is undetermined. The CDR3 has 10 residues. CDR1 and CDR2 from the germline V gene are DFQATT and SNEGSKA (reference sequence). V shed 6 bases and J shed 10 bases, with 11 bases lying between them.

This clone was seen a few times. The chain joins TRBV18 to TRBJ1-1, with D perhaps matching TRBD1 (6 bases). CDR1 KGHSH and CDR2 LQKENI come from the germline V gene. Trimming shortened V by 2 bases and J by 7 bases, and 20 bases separated the two germline ends. CDR3 length: 16 amino acids. The CDR3 here is CASSPERDRQGSEAFF. The CDR3 coding sequence is TGTGCCAGCTCACCAGAGAGGGACCGGCAGGGGAGTGAAGCTTTCTTT.

This chain uses TRBV7-9 with TRBJ2-4; 9 nucleotides agree with TRBD2. Germline CDR1 is SEHNR and CDR2 is FQNEAQ (reference sequence). Germline trimming cut 3 bases from V and 8 bases from J; bases unmatched to any gene: 5. The CDR3 runs to 14 residues. CDR3 bases: TGTGCCAGCAGCTTTGCGGGGGGGCCGGACATTCAGTACTTC. Amino acids: CASSFAGGPDIQYF.

The sample holds a few counts of this clone. The chain uses TRBV5-6 and TRBJ2-3, with D possibly TRBD2 on 7 matching bases. Germline values: CDR1 SGHDT, CDR2 YYEEEE. The CDR3 loop spans 16 amino acids. Between the trimmed V and J ends, which lost 0 bases and 1 base, there was a span of 12 bases. In DNA form, the CDR3 reads TGTGCCAGCAGCTTGGAAGTGGGGGGGCGCACAGATACGCAGTATTTT. Protein: CASSLEVGGRTDTQYF. The entire variable domain, with the rest obtained from reference TRBV5-6 and TRBJ2-3, is as follows: DAGVTQSPTHLIKTRGQQVTLRCSPKSGHDTVSWYQQALGQGPQFIFQYYEEEERQRGNFPDRFSGHQFPNYSSELNVNALLLGDSALYLCASSLEVGGRTDTQYFGPGTRLTVL.

This chain joins TRBV7-2 and TRBJ1-2; D may be TRBD1 (6 bases). Germline-derived CDR1 and CDR2 are SGHTA and FQGNSA. The V and J ends lost 3 bases and 4 bases respectively, with 9 bases between them. The CDR3 is 13 residues long. CDR3 DNA: TGTGCCAGCAGCTTCCAGGGGCCCTATGGCTACACCTTC. This sequence encodes CASSFQGPYGYTF.

This clone was detected a few times. The rearrangement joins TRBV28 to TRBJ1-3; D unresolved. There are 13 residues in the CDR3. Germline V lookup: CDR1 MDHEN, CDR2 SYDVKM. The germline V and J ends were trimmed by 5 bases and 4 bases, with 9 bases remaining between them. The CDR3 loop is CASSPLGGNTIYF. DNA for the CDR3: TGTGCCAGCAGTCCCCTCGGGGGAAACACCATATATTTT.